Following are 31 T cell receptor beta chains from one sample sequenced in a study of T cells in Graves' hyperthyroidism and ophthalmopathy. Amplified regions were TCR beta CDR3 sequences from RNA transcripts. During a first-round RT-PCR of the TCR CDR3, the HTBI primer set was used. TCRdb reprocessed the multiplex PCR reads with MiXCR, giving one entry per CDR3 protein. Among about 250,000 distinct CDR3 sequences listed, over 20% were seen once. The source material was blood. Receptors originate from a man aged 25 to 45 with Graves' ophthalmopathy.

The chain joins TRBV11-3 to TRBJ2-3; D is possibly TRBD1 or TRBD2 (5 bases each). This CDR3 has 13 amino acids. Germline CDR1 SGHNT, CDR2 YENEEA. V was cut by 3 bases and J by 8 bases, with 12 bases left in between. CDR3 region: CASSFMGVGTQYF. CDR3 coding DNA: TGTGCCAGCAGCTTCATGGGGGTTGGTACGCAGTATTTT.

A note on this clonotype: An end of the junction differs from the germline gene, which may be a read error. V and J are TRBV20-1 and TRBJ2-1, with TRBD2 matching 10 bases. Germline V gives CDR1 DFQATT, CDR2 SNEGSKA (reference sequence). The CDR3 is made up of 15 amino acids. CDR3 nucleotides: TGCAGTGTTAGAAAACCCGGGACTAGCGTCAATGAGCAGTTCTTC. Translating it yields CSVRKPGTSVNEQFF.

The chain joins TRBV18 to TRBJ1-5, with TRBD1 as a possible D gene (5 bases). Germline V CDR1 and CDR2: KGHSH, LQKENI. Trimming removed 6 bases at V and 3 bases at J, with 12 bases between. The CDR3 consists of 14 residues. Here the CDR3 reads CASSPTEVNQPQHF. CDR3 bases: TGTGCCAGCTCCCCGACAGAAGTCAATCAGCCCCAGCATTTT.

Turning to this clonotype: The germline gene is not matched at one end of the junction; a read error may be the cause. This CDR3 reads CASGFVFSGNTIYF. In nucleotides, the CDR3 is TGTGCCAGCGGCTTCGTGTTCTCTGGAAACACCATATATTTT. The V call is TRBV11-3, the J call TRBJ1-3; no reliable D call. The germline CDR1 and CDR2 sequences are SGHNT and YENEEA. The CDR3 covers 14 residues.

This clonotype has ten or more counts. V gene TRBV11-2 combines with J gene TRBJ2-3; 8 bases match TRBD1. V was clipped by 0 bases and J by 1 base; unmatched bases: 3. Per germline, CDR1 SGHAT and CDR2 FQNNGV. The CDR3 spans 16 residues. The CDR3 DNA reads as TGTGCCAGCAGCTTAGATCTGGGACAGGGCACAGATACGCAGTATTTT. Residues: CASSLDLGQGTDTQYF.

This clonotype has ten or more counts. The J gene is TRBJ1-3, the V gene TRBV3-1; D unresolved. Germline CDR1 LGHDT, CDR2 YNNKEL (reference sequence). This CDR3 has 15 amino acids. V was shortened by 4 bases and J by 6 bases, with 16 bases between the two germline ends. The CDR3 region is CASSPSRNLENTIYF. Here the CDR3 DNA reads TGTGCCAGCAGCCCGAGCCGAAATTTGGAAAACACCATATATTTT.

The rearrangement joins TRBV27 to TRBJ2-7; TRBD2 aligns across 9 bases. V trimming: 3 bases; J trimming: 7 bases; junction bases outside the gene matches: 7. The CDR3 runs to 14 residues. Germline lookup yields CDR1 MNHEY and CDR2 SMNVEV (reference sequence). CDR3 DNA: TGTGCCAGCAGTTTTTCGGGACTAGCTAGGGAGCAGTACTTC. It encodes CASSFSGLAREQYF.

This clonotype was picked up one time. This may be a read error: a much more frequent sequence differs by one nucleotide. The chain joins TRBV6-1 to TRBJ2-1, with D possibly being TRBD1 or TRBD2 (5 bases each). Trimming stripped 2 bases from V and 2 bases from J, with 13 bases between. The V gene's germline CDR1 is MNHNS and CDR2 SASEGT. CDR3 length equals 16 residues. The CDR3 sequence is CASSEQGVRPYNEQFF. In DNA, the CDR3 is TGTGCCAGCAGTGAACAGGGAGTTCGGCCCTACAATGAGCAGTTCTTC.

This clonotype was detected only a few times. The chain joins TRBV15 to TRBJ2-3, with 7 bases lining up with TRBD2. This CDR3 contains 12 residues. Germline CDR1 and CDR2: LNHNV and YYDKDF (reference sequence). With 8 bases clipped from V and 3 bases from J, the junction kept 2 bases outside the gene matches. The CDR3 nucleotides read TGTGCCACCTCGCGGGGGACAGATACGCAGTATTTT. This gives the protein CATSRGTDTQYF.

This clonotype came up many times. CDR3 nucleotides: TGCAGTGCTAGCCCCCGGGGTCTTTATGGCTACACCTTC. It specifies CSASPRGLYGYTF. This chain connects TRBV20-1 to TRBJ1-2; the D is unclear. This CDR3 region has 13 residues. V was trimmed by 3 bases and J by 5 bases, leaving 13 bases between them. CDR1 and CDR2 (germline): DFQATT, SNEGSKA (reference sequence).

This clonotype came up a few times. This chain joins TRBV19 and TRBJ2-2; D may be TRBD1 (6 bases). Looked up from germline, CDR1 is LNHDA and CDR2 is SQIVND (reference sequence). The V gene lost 7 bases and the J gene lost 1 base, with 7 bases spanning the gap. This CDR3 spans 13 amino acids. CDR3 sequence reads: CASNRVNTGELFF. In DNA form, the CDR3 reads TGTGCCAGTAACAGGGTGAACACCGGGGAGCTGTTTTTT.

The CDR3 reads CASSPRDRVGNQPQHF. The CDR3 nucleotides are TGTGCCAGCAGTCCCCGGGACAGGGTAGGCAATCAGCCCCAGCATTTT. The chain links TRBV11-2 to TRBJ1-5, with TRBD1 identical over 9 bases. The V segment lost 6 bases and the J segment 2 bases; nucleotides outside the gene matches: 8. The V gene's germline CDR1 is SGHAT and CDR2 FQNNGV. The CDR3 is 16 amino acids.

The chain combines TRBV5-1 with TRBJ2-7, with D perhaps TRBD1 (5 bases). Germline CDR1 reads SGHRS; CDR2 reads YFSETQ. The CDR3 is 14 amino acids. V was trimmed by 0 bases and J by 2 bases, leaving 9 bases between them. The CDR3 reads CASSLEGLPYEQYF. CDR3 coding DNA: TGCGCCAGCAGCTTGGAGGGGCTTCCCTACGAGCAGTACTTC.

The DNA of the CDR3 is TGTGCCAGCAGTCGTACAGGGGCCTACACAGATACGCAGTATTTT. This gives the protein CASSRTGAYTDTQYF. J is TRBJ2-3 and V is TRBV7-3, with 7 bases that match TRBD1. V trimming: 6 bases; J trimming: 2 bases; junction bases outside the gene matches: 8. The germline V gene has CDR1 SGHTA and CDR2 FQGTGA. The CDR3 is made up of 15 amino acids. Using reference TRBV7-3 and TRBJ2-3 for the parts outside the CDR3, the full variable domain is GAGVSQTPSNKVTEKGKYVELRCDPISGHTALYWYRQSLGQGPEFLIYFQGTGAADDSGLPNDRFFAVRPEGSVSTLKIQRTERGDSAVYLCASSRTGAYTDTQYFGPGTRLTVL.

This chain joins TRBV20-1 and TRBJ1-1; D gene unclear. The CDR3 has 16 residues. Per germline, CDR1 DFQATT and CDR2 SNEGSKA (reference sequence). V was cut by 3 bases and J by 4 bases, with 21 bases left in between. Here the CDR3 DNA reads TGCAGTGCTAGGTCCGGAGCCCGTGGGCGAGGCACTGAAGCTTTCTTT. This sequence encodes CSARSGARGRGTEAFF.

Only a few counts were recorded for this clonotype. The rearrangement uses TRBV5-6 and TRBJ1-6; 7 bases are shared with TRBD1. The V gene's germline CDR1 is SGHDT and CDR2 YYEEEE. V was pared by 1 base and J by 3 bases, with 10 bases of the junction left unmatched. There are 18 residues in the CDR3. CDR3 in amino acids: CASSLRGGGGNYNSPLHF. The CDR3, as DNA: TGTGCCAGCAGCTTGAGAGGGGGCGGGGGAAACTATAATTCACCCCTCCACTTT. Filled out from reference TRBV5-6 and TRBJ1-6, the complete variable domain reads DAGVTQSPTHLIKTRGQQVTLRCSPKSGHDTVSWYQQALGQGPQFIFQYYEEEERQRGNFPDRFSGHQFPNYSSELNVNALLLGDSALYLCASSLRGGGGNYNSPLHFGNGTRLTVT.

This clonotype has a handful of counts. The CDR3 region has the DNA TGTGCCACCAGTGATGGCAGCTACGAGCAGTACTTC. This translates into CATSDGSYEQYF. V is TRBV24-1 and J is TRBJ2-7; D unclear. Trimming removed 3 bases from V and 3 bases from J, with 5 bases in between. The CDR3 is 12 residues long. The germline CDR1 and CDR2 sequences are KGHDR and SFDVKD.

This clonotype was found a few times. This chain connects TRBV28 to TRBJ2-4; the match to TRBD2 covers 11 bases. The CDR3 extends over 13 amino acids. The V gene's germline CDR1 is MDHEN and CDR2 SYDVKM. V dropped 10 bases and J dropped 5; count of bases not matched to a gene: 4. The chain's CDR3 is CATQGLAENIQYF. The CDR3 DNA is TGTGCCACCCAGGGACTAGCGGAAAACATTCAGTACTTC.

This clonotype was detected only a few times. This chain connects TRBV2 to TRBJ1-5; 10 positions match TRBD1. The CDR3 sequence is 14 residues long. Germline V gene lookup returns CDR1 SNHLY and CDR2 FYNNEI. J was trimmed by 1 base and V by 8 bases; bases with no gene match: 2. The CDR3 DNA reads as TGTGCCAGCGGACAGGGGGTAAGCAATCAGCCCCAGCATTTT. Translating gives CASGQGVSNQPQHF.

V is TRBV19 and J is TRBJ2-7; 7 positions agree with TRBD2. Unmatched junction bases numbered 14, after V lost 2 bases and J lost 7 bases. Germline V gene sequence: CDR1 LNHDA, CDR2 SQIVND (reference sequence). This CDR3 region has 16 residues. DNA for the CDR3: TGTGCCAGTAGTATATTGGGCGGGAGTTACCTAGGGGAGCAGTACTTC. Its protein product is CASSILGGSYLGEQYF.

In its sample, this clonotype was seen many times. J is TRBJ1-5 and V is TRBV12-3 or TRBV12-4, with TRBD1 as a possible D gene (5 bases). The length of the CDR3 is 17 residues. The germline V and J ends were trimmed by 0 bases and 3 bases, with 15 bases remaining between them. The CDR3 nucleotides are TGTGCCAGCAGTTTAGCGCGGCAGGGATTGACCAATCAGCCCCAGCATTTT. The encoded protein is CASSLARQGLTNQPQHF.

There are a few counts of this clonotype. The chain employs TRBV5-1 and TRBJ1-1; 7 bases are a match to TRBD1. This CDR3 spans 16 amino acids. J lost 1 base, V lost 6 bases, and 12 bases had no gene match. Germline CDR1 and CDR2: SGHRS and YFSETQ. The CDR3 spells CASTPGQAMANTEAFF. CDR3 bases: TGCGCCAGCACCCCAGGACAGGCCATGGCGAACACTGAAGCTTTCTTT.

This chain connects TRBV12-3 or TRBV12-4 to TRBJ1-2; 7 bases fit TRBD1. The CDR3 length is 14 residues. J was trimmed by 5 bases and V by 4 bases; bases with no gene match: 7. This chain's CDR3 is CASSWEGARYGYTF. CDR3 coding DNA: TGTGCCAGCAGTTGGGAGGGGGCCCGTTATGGCTACACCTTC.

This sequence joins TRBV18 and TRBJ2-5; 8 bases map to TRBD1. The ends lost 2 bases at V and 5 bases at J; junction bases unmatched: 7. This CDR3 has 15 amino acids. Per the germline V gene, CDR1 is KGHSH and CDR2 is LQKENI. CDR3 in amino acids: CASSPRQGWSETQYF. CDR3 sequence (DNA): TGTGCCAGCTCACCAAGACAGGGGTGGAGCGAGACCCAGTACTTC.

A few counts support this clonotype. The V and J genes are TRBV20-1 and TRBJ2-7, with D hard to call. Trimming stripped 0 bases from V and 1 base from J, with 13 bases between. Germline V gene data show CDR1 as DFQATT and CDR2 as SNEGSKA (reference sequence). The CDR3 spans 15 residues. This CDR3 is CSARDPVHGSYEQYF. In nucleotides, the CDR3 is TGCAGTGCTAGAGACCCTGTACATGGGTCCTACGAGCAGTACTTC.

V gene TRBV12-3 or TRBV12-4 combines with J gene TRBJ2-2; D perhaps matches TRBD2 (6 bases). Trimming shortened V by 5 bases and J by 1 base, and 8 bases separated the two germline ends. The CDR3 is 14 residues long. In DNA form, the CDR3 reads TGTGCCAGCAGTCGGGACTGGAACACCGGGGAGCTGTTTTTT. Translating gives CASSRDWNTGELFF.

The chain employs TRBV19 and TRBJ2-1; 8 bases align to TRBD1. The junction had 14 bases not matched to a gene; V was cut back by 6 bases and J by 7 bases. CDR1 is LNHDA, CDR2 SQIVND, per germline (reference sequence). This CDR3 spans 16 amino acids. CDR3 in amino acids: CASRGPGQVFGNEQFF. The CDR3 DNA reads TGTGCCAGTAGAGGTCCGGGACAGGTCTTTGGTAATGAGCAGTTCTTC.

The chain couples TRBV10-3 to TRBJ1-5; D is uncertain. This CDR3 has 14 amino acids. Germline values: CDR1 ENHRY, CDR2 SYGVKD. Trimming left V 6 bases short and J 3 bases short, with 12 bases between. CDR3 in amino acids: CAIRSPGNNQPQHF. DNA for the CDR3: TGTGCCATCAGGAGTCCGGGCAACAATCAGCCCCAGCATTTT.

In this sample, this clonotype turned up a few times. The chain couples TRBV28 to TRBJ1-5; D gene ambiguous. CDR1 and CDR2 from the germline V gene are MDHEN and SYDVKM. The CDR3 totals 14 residues. V was shortened by 3 bases and J by 3 bases, with 9 bases between the two germline ends. This chain's CDR3 is CASSLLEANQPQHF. For the CDR3, the DNA is TGTGCCAGCAGTTTGTTAGAAGCCAATCAGCCCCAGCATTTT. Variable domain in full (rest from reference TRBV28 and TRBJ1-5): DVKVTQSSRYLVKRTGEKVFLECVQDMDHENMFWYRQDPGLGLRLIYFSYDVKMKEKGDIPEGYSVSREKKERFSLILESASTNQTSMYLCASSLLEANQPQHFGDGTRLSIL.

This clonotype was observed at least ten times. The chain employs TRBV20-1 and TRBJ2-3; 11 bases align to TRBD2. Looked up from germline, CDR1 is DFQATT and CDR2 is SNEGSKA (reference sequence). After removal of 6 bases from V and 4 bases from J, the junction contained 3 bases not matched to a gene. This CDR3 has 13 residues. CDR3 DNA: TGCAGTGCCCCGGGACTAGCGGCAGATACGCAGTATTTT. Translated, it gives CSAPGLAADTQYF.

This sequence joins TRBV20-1 and TRBJ2-3; no clear D. In germline, CDR1 is DFQATT, CDR2 SNEGSKA (reference sequence). The ends were cut back, 0 bases at V and 5 bases at J, with 15 bases in the middle. This CDR3 has 15 amino acids. CDR3: CSAREVHKSGDTQYF. CDR3 in DNA: TGCAGTGCTAGAGAGGTTCATAAATCTGGAGATACGCAGTATTTT.